The 5 T cell receptor beta chains given below trace back to one sample, sequenced in a study of blood T cell repertoires in COVID-19. Sequencing was performed with immunoSEQ multiplex PCR; in TCRdb, only in-frame clones are kept and a portion is missing. The repertoire includes under 150,000 clones, 81% of them detected once, and 1.5% to 1.8% sits in the top ten. Sequences were obtained from peripheral blood. The receptor source for this set is a man aged 50-59 years with acute or convalescent COVID-19.

This clone was seen a handful of times. The rearrangement uses TRBV18 and TRBJ2-1; 8 bases map to TRBD2. The CDR3 is 15 amino acids. The trim removed 5 bases at V and 3 bases at J, leaving 6 bases unmatched. The V gene's germline CDR1 is KGHSH and CDR2 LQKENI. The CDR3 spells CASSLEGTSYNEQFF. The CDR3 nucleotides read TGTGCCAGCTCATTGGAGGGGACTAGCTACAATGAGCAGTTCTTC.

V is TRBV5-1 and J is TRBJ1-2; TRBD1 might be the D (6 bases). This CDR3 region has 14 residues. The germline V and J ends were trimmed by 0 bases and 5 bases, with 11 bases remaining between them. Germline values: CDR1 SGHRS, CDR2 YFSETQ. The CDR3 bases are TGCGCCAGCAGCTTGGAGGGGGAGACGTATGGCTACACCTTC. Encoded protein: CASSLEGETYGYTF.

The rearrangement joins TRBV5-6 to TRBJ2-5; D is possibly TRBD1 (5 bases). This CDR3 has 13 residues. Per germline, CDR1 SGHDT and CDR2 YYEEEE. V shed 7 bases and J shed 5 bases, with 15 bases lying between them. The CDR3 coding sequence is TGTGCCAGCGGACCCAGGGAAGTGGAGACCCAGTACTTC. Amino acids: CASGPREVETQYF.

The chain links TRBV10-3 to TRBJ2-6; D is perhaps TRBD2 (7 bases). Germline V gives CDR1 ENHRY, CDR2 SYGVKD. V lost 10 bases, J lost 1 base, and 14 bases lay in between. The CDR3 sequence is 15 residues long. CDR3 residues: CATNREGSGANVLTF. CDR3 nucleotides: TGTGCCACCAACAGGGAGGGGTCTGGGGCCAACGTCCTGACTTTC.

The chain combines TRBV19 with TRBJ1-5; a weak D match, TRBD1 (6 bases). Germline V gene data show CDR1 as LNHDA and CDR2 as SQIVND (reference sequence). The CDR3 consists of 16 residues. Trimming pared 4 bases from V and 6 bases from J, leaving 19 bases between. In DNA form, the CDR3 reads TGTGCCAGTAGTACCCACACGCGACAGGATGGTCAGCCCCAGCATTTT. Translated, it gives CASSTHTRQDGQPQHF.